This is a list of T cell receptor beta chains from one sample in a study of regulatory T cells in long-lasting Graves disease. TCRdb called the multiplex PCR reads again in MiXCR, with one record for every CDR3 protein. The sample carries some 420,000 distinct CDR3 sequences, about 20% recorded once. This material consisted of peripheral blood mononuclear cells (PBMCs), taken when the disease was refractory, from a patient treated with antithyroid drugs. The receptors here all came from a female donor with Graves disease. CDR3s include the opening cysteine and the closing phenylalanine or tryptophan. Each record gives: clone size, V gene, CDR3 protein. A row's size may be missing; if present it is once, few, many or a size class.

many	TRBV5-5	CASSSRGDATEAFF
many	TRBV28	CASSLGLWGGQSYEQYF
few	TRBV11-2	CASSLGGPGEQFF
many	TRBV28	CASSLSSLTGDGYTF
few	TRBV19	CASSPETGGGYGYTF
.	TRBV7-2	CASSHTRDLGTDTQYF
.	TRBV19	CASSPVYGSGYEQYF
many	TRBV15	CATSLTDPGQISYNSPLHF
few	TRBV14	CASSTRQEQETQYF
.	TRBV9	CASSVMSGGTYEQYF
.	TRBV6-1	CATSGAGEQETQYF
many	TRBV28	CASRPQGSYNSPLHF
.	TRBV19	CASSMYGQYSNQPQHF
many	TRBV5-1	CASSPWDSYEQYF
.	TRBV3-1	CASSQETGAYSPLHF
many	TRBV7-9	CASSLALRGQETQYF
.	TRBV20-1	CSAIRAGNTIYF
.	TRBV4-2	CASSQNYNDEAFF
few	TRBV7-2	CASSLQAGGPSTGELFF
few	TRBV9	CASSPSQGLHNSPLHF
few	TRBV28	CASSLEGGGKGTQYF
few	TRBV3-1	CASSLRLAGATDTQYF
.	TRBV29-1	CSVGTTYEQHF
.	TRBV10-3	CATLSGGNTEAFF
few	TRBV29-1	CSVGPLGTPREQYF
many	TRBV27	CASSFRGLGGYTF
many	TRBV12-3/TRBV12-4	CASRRTGGSYEQYF
.	TRBV28	CASSSPSGGADTQYF
many	TRBV27	CASSLNRSPLHF
.	TRBV5-6	CASSPSTGVALSPLHF
many	TRBV20-1	CSAEGHQYYGYTF
.	TRBV30	CAWSVGTTNTGELFF
few	TRBV6-1	CASTPDGELFF
many	TRBV6-5	CASSYSIPPLGQKAFF
.	TRBV10-1	CASTPGGGDTEAFF
few	TRBV6-2/TRBV6-3	CASSPPGQYYEQYF
few	TRBV13	CASSRRTSGETQYF
few	TRBV15	CATSRDGAGGQTQYF
many	TRBV5-1	CASSSRPGQPGDGYTF
many	TRBV28	CASLRGASQHGELFF
.	TRBV6-1	CASSEFGSSSYNEQFF
few	TRBV30	CAWTGDPDQPQHF
few	TRBV7-2	CASAMRAGANVLTF
few	TRBV20-1	CSAKTGTGAYEQYF
many	TRBV12-3/TRBV12-4	CASSLSPANYGYTF
many	TRBV2	CASSEQGQETQYF
many	TRBV28	CASSEPWDTEAFF
.	TRBV2	CASSEEGLNSNQPQHF
many	TRBV20-1	CSATSHRDRQGNQPQHF
many	TRBV2	CASSGQGTYEQYF
many	TRBV7-2	CASSLVPQGRGQETQYF
many	TRBV30	CAYTQGYGQPQHF
.	TRBV9	CASSGGGNMNTEAFF
many	TRBV28	CASSPLWSSYNSPLHF
many	TRBV10-3	CAISVTGPRFSQPQHF